The clone carrying this TCR beta chain was counted a few times. Trimming took off 8 bases at V and 2 bases at J, with 12 bases between the two ends. CDR1 and CDR2 from the germline V gene are SGHAT and FQNNGV. The CDR3 is 13 amino acids. TCRdb independently ran MiXCR on the RT-PCR reads; one entry per CDR3 protein. The sample has 650,000 to 800,000 distinct CDR3 sequences; 14% are singletons. Input material: memory CD4+ T cells from blood. This chain uses TRBV11-2 with TRBJ1-2; D is possibly TRBD1 (6 bases). The clonotype comes from a female donor in good health, serving as a healthy control. CDR3 sequence: CASGGQLNYGYTF. As DNA, the CDR3 is TGTGCCAGCGGTGGACAGTTGAACTATGGCTACACCTTC.